This T cell receptor (beta chain) appears in the sequencing data of a study of identical twins. Turning to this clonotype: Its antigen is still unknown.

Among all donors, each was a healthy Caucasian. Each CDR3 protein gets one entry after TCRdb re-called the 5' RACE reads with MiXCR. Of some 1,600,000 distinct CDR3 sequences detected, roughly a third appear once; the ten largest clones hold about 0.3%. CDR3 length equals 17 residues. Germline V gives CDR1 SGHTA, CDR2 FQGNSA. Trimming pared 1 base from V and 0 bases from J, leaving 10 bases between. Overall study results and limits: Twin pairs' shared out-of-frame alpha sequences were enriched in low generation probability. Insertions were reduced in abundant cord blood beta clonotypes but not in memory repertoires.

This clonotype originated in a newborn girl in good health. V usage is TRBV7-2 and J usage is TRBJ2-6; D is ambiguous. Sequenced sample: cord blood. CDR3 coding DNA: TGTGCCAGCAGCTTAGTTGCCAGACTCTCTGGGGCCAACGTCCTGACTTTC. Translating gives CASSLVARLSGANVLTF.